The clone carrying this TCR beta chain showed up just a few times. The antigen is undetermined. Gene names are the mouse ones. The read gets to within 4 residues of the CDR3 end, and the germline J gene fills in the rest. The entry originates in a study of CD8+ T cells in alopecia areata. For the study at large: Donor skin was harvested from 6-12-month-old C3H/HeJ mice with spontaneous alopecia and grafted onto roughly 6-10-week-old female C3H/HeJ recipients.

Notes on the study in general: Relative to normal scalp, lesional scalp, especially alopecia totalis/universalis, showed higher clonality. Resident alphabeta T cells of normal skin are also sequenced in scalp samples.

RNA, once extracted, was reverse transcribed into cDNA for use as the sequencing template. Only in-frame clones appear in the TCRdb table, and some are missing; sequencing was by immunoSEQ multiplex PCR. This repertoire holds about 270,000 clones, and none appear only once. The sorting of pooled cutaneous lymph node cells relied on CD4, CD8alpha, NKG2D, NKG2ACE and other markers. The V and J ends lost 5 bases and 2 bases respectively, with 12 bases between them. CDR3 length: 14 amino acids. The germline V gene has CDR1 NSHNY and CDR2 SYGAGN. This receptor was identified in a C3H/HeJ mouse with alopecia areata. This mouse strain has H2-k as its MHC haplotype. The sequencing input was CD4+ T cells sorted from a lymph node. This chain connects TRBV13-1 to TRBJ2-3; D is perhaps TRBD2 (7 bases). CDR3 sequence: CASSVGGFAETLYF. Incomplete CDR3 DNA: TGTGCCAGCAGCGTGGGGGGCTTTGCAGAA.